A selection of T cell receptor beta chains follows, all from one sample in a study of cytomegalovirus exposure and HLA in healthy donors. Sequencing was performed with immunoSEQ multiplex PCR; in TCRdb, only in-frame clones are kept and a portion is missing. In the table there are about 100,000 clones, around 82% of which are singletons. Specimen: PBMCs. These receptors all come from a woman in her 40s in good health and CMV-seronegative. CDR3s include the opening cysteine and the closing phenylalanine or tryptophan. Fields, in order: CDR3 length, D gene, J gene, V gene, clone size, CDR3 DNA, CDR3 protein. D genes are given only for firm matches. Size values are once, few and many counts, or a class for expanded clones, and some rows have none.

length: 10; D: -; J: TRBJ2-3; V: TRBV11-2; size: -; DNA: TGTGCCAGCATGGAGGATACGCAGTATTTT; CDR3: CASMEDTQYF
length: 14; D: TRBD2; J: TRBJ2-4; V: TRBV5-1; size: few; DNA: TGCGCCAGCAGCTTGGCGAGCGGGACTAACATTCAGTACTTC; CDR3: CASSLASGTNIQYF
length: 13; D: -; J: TRBJ1-1; V: TRBV7-2; size: -; DNA: TGTGCCAGCAGCTTAGGGGTCCCACAGGAAGCTTTCTTT; CDR3: CASSLGVPQEAFF
length: 15; D: TRBD2; J: TRBJ2-3; V: TRBV7-2; size: once; DNA: TGTGCCAGCAGCTCGTTAGCGGGAGGGAAAGATACGCAGTATTTT; CDR3: CASSSLAGGKDTQYF
length: 11; D: TRBD2; J: TRBJ2-1; V: TRBV19; size: -; DNA: TGTGCCTCCGGGGGGGGAGTTGAGCAGTTCTTC; CDR3: CASGGGVEQFF
length: 15; D: TRBD2; J: TRBJ2-7; V: TRBV5-4; size: -; DNA: TGTGCCAGCAGCGCGACTAGCAAGGGGACCTACGAGCAGTACTTC; CDR3: CASSATSKGTYEQYF
length: 13; D: TRBD1; J: TRBJ2-7; V: TRBV29-1; size: -; DNA: TGCAGCGCCGGACAGGGGGATTCCTACGAGCAGTACTTC; CDR3: CSAGQGDSYEQYF
length: 15; D: TRBD1; J: TRBJ2-6; V: TRBV10-3; size: once; DNA: TGTGCCACCGGGACAGCCCCCGCCGGGGCCAACGTCCTGACTTTC; CDR3: CATGTAPAGANVLTF
length: 13; D: -; J: TRBJ2-1; V: TRBV11-2; size: -; DNA: TGTGCCAGCAGCGCCGACTGGATCAATGAGCAGTTCTTC; CDR3: CASSADWINEQFF
length: 13; D: TRBD2; J: TRBJ2-7; V: TRBV28; size: -; DNA: TGTGCCAGCATACAAAGCGGGAGGGCCGAGCAGTACTTC; CDR3: CASIQSGRAEQYF
length: 15; D: -; J: TRBJ2-1; V: TRBV7-3; size: -; DNA: TGTGCCAGCAGCTTATACCCTAGTCAATACAATGAGCAGTTCTTC; CDR3: CASSLYPSQYNEQFF
length: 14; D: -; J: TRBJ1-5; V: TRBV9; size: once; DNA: TGTGCCAGCAGCGACGGTTATAGCAATCAGCCCCAGCATTTT; CDR3: CASSDGYSNQPQHF
length: 14; D: -; J: TRBJ2-7; V: TRBV27; size: once; DNA: TGTGCCAGCAGTTCCCTCGACAGAAACCACGAGCAGTACTTC; CDR3: CASSSLDRNHEQYF
length: 14; D: -; J: TRBJ2-5; V: TRBV7-8; size: few; DNA: TGTGCCAGCAGCTTACGTGCAGGGAAAGAGACCCAGTACTTC; CDR3: CASSLRAGKETQYF
length: 11; D: -; J: TRBJ1-1; V: TRBV11-1; size: once; DNA: TGTGCCACGGGGGGGACCACTGAAGCTTTCTTT; CDR3: CATGGTTEAFF
length: 14; D: TRBD1; J: TRBJ2-5; V: TRBV18; size: -; DNA: TGTGCCAGCTCACAGGGGACAGGGGGGAAGACCCAGTACTTC; CDR3: CASSQGTGGKTQYF
length: 14; D: TRBD1; J: TRBJ1-3; V: TRBV6-1; size: -; DNA: TGTGCCAGCAGTGAAGGAGGGGGCTCAGACACCATATATTTT; CDR3: CASSEGGGSDTIYF
length: 13; D: TRBD1; J: TRBJ1-2; V: TRBV28; size: -; DNA: TGTGCCGACTCGGACAGACAGGGCTATGGCTACACCTTC; CDR3: CADSDRQGYGYTF
length: 14; D: -; J: TRBJ2-7; V: TRBV6-5; size: -; DNA: TGTGCCAGCAGTTACCCAGACAGGGGAGGGGAGCAGTACTTC; CDR3: CASSYPDRGGEQYF
length: 17; D: TRBD2; J: TRBJ2-2; V: TRBV7-9; size: -; DNA: TGTGCCAGCAGCTTAGGCGGGAGGTCGGCGAACACCGGGGAGCTGTTTTTT; CDR3: CASSLGGRSANTGELFF
length: 14; D: -; J: TRBJ2-1; V: TRBV27; size: -; DNA: TGTGCCAGCAGTCTCCTGGGGGCCCTAGGGGGGCAGTTCTTC; CDR3: CASSLLGALGGQFF
length: 15; D: TRBD1; J: TRBJ2-3; V: TRBV7-3; size: -; DNA: TGTGCCAGCAGCTTAGGGACAGCTAGCATAGATACGCAGTATTTT; CDR3: CASSLGTASIDTQYF
length: 16; D: -; J: TRBJ2-2; V: TRBV11-2; size: -; DNA: TGTGCCAGCAGCCAACGGCCTATGAAAGGGAGGGGGGAGCTGTTTTTT; CDR3: CASSQRPMKGRGELFF
length: 18; D: TRBD1; J: TRBJ2-7; V: TRBV11-2; size: -; DNA: TGTGCCAGCAGCCTCAGGGGACAGGGGGCGGCTAACTCCTACGAGCAGTACTTC; CDR3: CASSLRGQGAANSYEQYF
length: 15; D: TRBD2; J: TRBJ2-5; V: TRBV5-6; size: -; DNA: TGTGCCAGCAGCTCCCTACTAGCGGGGTCAGGGACCCAGTACTTC; CDR3: CASSSLLAGSGTQYF
length: 15; D: TRBD2; J: TRBJ2-1; V: TRBV5-1; size: -; DNA: TGCGCCAGCAGCTTAGTAGCGGGAGAGAGCAATGAGCAGTTCTTC; CDR3: CASSLVAGESNEQFF
length: 16; D: TRBD2; J: TRBJ2-1; V: TRBV28; size: few; DNA: TGTGCCAGCAGTTTATGGGGGACTAGCGTTTACAATGAGCAGTTCTTC; CDR3: CASSLWGTSVYNEQFF
length: 14; D: -; J: TRBJ1-5; V: TRBV6-5; size: -; DNA: TGTGCCAGCAGTTACTCGGCAGTGGCTCAGCCCCAGCATTTT; CDR3: CASSYSAVAQPQHF
length: 16; D: TRBD2; J: TRBJ2-7; V: TRBV7-2; size: -; DNA: TGTGCCAGCAGTTCGGCAGATGGACTAGCGGGAAACGAGCAGTACTTC; CDR3: CASSSADGLAGNEQYF
length: 13; D: -; J: TRBJ2-7; V: TRBV5-6; size: once; DNA: TGTGCCAGCAGCCAAGGACTCTCCTACGAGCAGTACTTC; CDR3: CASSQGLSYEQYF
length: 13; D: -; J: TRBJ2-1; V: TRBV7-3; size: -; DNA: TGTGCCAGCAGCTTGTCAACCTTCGGTGAGCAGTTCTTC; CDR3: CASSLSTFGEQFF
length: 12; D: -; J: TRBJ2-3; V: TRBV29-1; size: -; DNA: TGCATGGGAAGCGGAAACACAGATACGCAGTATTTT; CDR3: CMGSGNTDTQYF
length: 13; D: -; J: TRBJ1-1; V: TRBV5-1; size: -; DNA: TGCGCCAGCAGCCAATCCAGGGACACTGAAGCTTTCTTT; CDR3: CASSQSRDTEAFF
length: 16; D: TRBD1; J: TRBJ2-3; V: TRBV7-2; size: -; DNA: TGTGCCAGCAGCCGACAGGGGGGACAGGGCACAGATACGCAGTATTTT; CDR3: CASSRQGGQGTDTQYF
length: 17; D: TRBD2; J: TRBJ2-3; V: TRBV4-1; size: -; DNA: TGCGCCAGCAGCCAAGATCGGCTAGCGGACCCCACAGATACGCAGTATTTT; CDR3: CASSQDRLADPTDTQYF
length: 16; D: -; J: TRBJ2-1; V: TRBV4-3; size: -; DNA: TGCGCCAGCAGCCAAGCTGGGACACTTTTGCACAATGAGCAGTTCTTC; CDR3: CASSQAGTLLHNEQFF
length: 14; D: -; J: TRBJ2-5; V: TRBV19; size: -; DNA: TGTGCCGGGAAGTACTCCGTGCGGGGAAAGACCCAGTACTTC; CDR3: CAGKYSVRGKTQYF
length: 17; D: -; J: TRBJ2-6; V: TRBV4-3; size: -; DNA: TGCGCCAGCAGCCCCCCGGTTGGGAGCTCTGGGGCCAACGTCCTGACTTTC; CDR3: CASSPPVGSSGANVLTF
length: 14; D: -; J: TRBJ2-2; V: TRBV4-3; size: -; DNA: TGCGCCAGCAGCCAACCAGGGATCACCGGGGAGCTGTTTTTT; CDR3: CASSQPGITGELFF
length: 16; D: -; J: TRBJ2-7; V: TRBV19; size: -; DNA: TGTGCCAGTAGTATCAACACAGGGTTGAGCTCCTACGAGCAGTACTTC; CDR3: CASSINTGLSSYEQYF
length: 12; D: -; J: TRBJ2-3; V: TRBV28; size: -; DNA: TGTGCCAGCGGGCCGCGCACAGATACGCAGTATTTT; CDR3: CASGPRTDTQYF
length: 18; D: TRBD1; J: TRBJ2-1; V: TRBV23-1; size: once; DNA: TGCGCCAGCGGCCGACAGGGGGTCCCCCAAAACTCCTACAATGAGCAGTTCTTC; CDR3: CASGRQGVPQNSYNEQFF
length: 15; D: TRBD1; J: TRBJ2-2; V: TRBV7-3; size: -; DNA: TGTGCCAGCAGCTTAAGACAGGGGGGCACCGGGGAGCTGTTTTTT; CDR3: CASSLRQGGTGELFF
length: 15; D: -; J: TRBJ2-7; V: TRBV4-3; size: once; DNA: TGCGCCAGCAGCCAATCCAGATCCGGGGGCTACGAGCAGTACTTC; CDR3: CASSQSRSGGYEQYF
length: 15; D: -; J: TRBJ1-1; V: TRBV5-1; size: -; DNA: TGCGCCAGCAGCTTGGATGGGGCTATGAACACTGAAGCTTTCTTT; CDR3: CASSLDGAMNTEAFF
length: 14; D: -; J: TRBJ1-1; V: TRBV5-1; size: -; DNA: TGCGCCAGCAGCCCGGAAGAGGTGGGCACTGAAGCTTTCTTT; CDR3: CASSPEEVGTEAFF
length: 15; D: TRBD1; J: TRBJ2-7; V: TRBV5-4; size: -; DNA: TGTGCCAGCAGCTACGGACAGGCCAGCTCCTACGAGCAGTACTTC; CDR3: CASSYGQASSYEQYF
length: 15; D: TRBD1; J: TRBJ1-1; V: TRBV25-1; size: -; DNA: TGTGCCAGCAGTGACCCGACAGGGGGCATCACTGAAGCTTTCTTT; CDR3: CASSDPTGGITEAFF
length: 15; D: TRBD2; J: TRBJ2-7; V: TRBV7-9; size: -; DNA: TGTGCCAGCAGCTCCGGACTAGCGACTTCCTACGAGCAGTACTTC; CDR3: CASSSGLATSYEQYF
length: 16; D: TRBD1; J: TRBJ2-1; V: TRBV11-3; size: -; DNA: TGTGCCAGCAGCTGGGGGAGGACAGGGTTAGACAATGAGCAGTTCTTC; CDR3: CASSWGRTGLDNEQFF
length: 11; D: -; J: TRBJ2-1; V: TRBV12-5; size: few; DNA: TGTGCTAGTGGTTCCGGGAATGAGCAGTTCTTC; CDR3: CASGSGNEQFF
length: 13; D: -; J: TRBJ1-2; V: TRBV30; size: -; DNA: TGTGCCTGGAGCACAGGACTAAACTATGGCTACACCTTC; CDR3: CAWSTGLNYGYTF
length: 14; D: -; J: TRBJ1-1; V: TRBV28; size: few; DNA: TGTGCCAGCAGTTCGACAGGCGAGGACACTGAAGCTTTCTTT; CDR3: CASSSTGEDTEAFF
length: 19; D: -; J: TRBJ2-2; V: TRBV7-2; size: once; DNA: TGTGCCAGCAGTCGCACCCCGGGCTTTACTAGAGCGAACACCGGGGAGCTGTTTTTT; CDR3: CASSRTPGFTRANTGELFF
length: 15; D: TRBD1; J: TRBJ1-5; V: TRBV18; size: -; DNA: TGTGCCAGCTCACCAGTGGGACAGGGGTATCAGCCCCAGCATTTT; CDR3: CASSPVGQGYQPQHF
length: 15; D: -; J: TRBJ1-5; V: TRBV28; size: few; DNA: TGTGCCAGCAGTTTGGGGCCCCCTTTTAATCAGCCCCAGCATTTT; CDR3: CASSLGPPFNQPQHF
length: 14; D: -; J: TRBJ2-2; V: TRBV9; size: once; DNA: TGTGCCAGCAGCATAGGGGGGGACACCGGGGAGCTGTTTTTT; CDR3: CASSIGGDTGELFF
length: 14; D: -; J: TRBJ1-5; V: TRBV6-5; size: -; DNA: TGTGCCAGCAGTTCGGGGGTAAGCAATCAGCCCCAGCATTTT; CDR3: CASSSGVSNQPQHF
length: 16; D: -; J: TRBJ1-2; V: TRBV4-3; size: -; DNA: TGCGCCAGCAGCCAAGATGAAACACAGGGATACTATGGCTACACCTTC; CDR3: CASSQDETQGYYGYTF
length: 13; D: TRBD1; J: TRBJ2-3; V: TRBV14; size: -; DNA: TGTGCCAGCAGCCGACAGGGTTTGTACACGCAGTATTTT; CDR3: CASSRQGLYTQYF